This T cell receptor (beta chain) was sequenced in a study of response to subunit inactivated influenza vaccine. The study, taken as a whole, reports: The authors offered the suggestion that each seasonal influenza vaccination recruits few new T cells.

In TCRdb, the RT-PCR reads were re-called with MiXCR into one record per CDR3 protein. The data hold approximately 170,000 distinct CDR3 sequences, with approximately 12% observed a single time. This clonotype was recorded many times. The antigen remains unidentified. Germline-derived CDR1 and CDR2 are LGHNA and YSLEER. This CDR3 spans 14 amino acids. V shed 1 base and J shed 0 bases, with 6 bases lying between them. The sample was also reused in another study, on T cells expressing NK-cell markers. That publication notes: The cDNA for TCR beta came from 5'RACE template switching with UMIs.

Sequencing used CD8+ T cells sorted from PBMCs, obtained approximately 13 days after vaccination. The chain couples TRBV4-3 to TRBJ1-1; D unclear. This TCR derives from a man aged 45-65 years who received an inactivated influenza vaccine. The CDR3 loop is CASSQVGLNTEAFF. The CDR3 coding sequence is TGCGCCAGCAGCCAAGTAGGACTGAACACTGAAGCTTTCTTT.